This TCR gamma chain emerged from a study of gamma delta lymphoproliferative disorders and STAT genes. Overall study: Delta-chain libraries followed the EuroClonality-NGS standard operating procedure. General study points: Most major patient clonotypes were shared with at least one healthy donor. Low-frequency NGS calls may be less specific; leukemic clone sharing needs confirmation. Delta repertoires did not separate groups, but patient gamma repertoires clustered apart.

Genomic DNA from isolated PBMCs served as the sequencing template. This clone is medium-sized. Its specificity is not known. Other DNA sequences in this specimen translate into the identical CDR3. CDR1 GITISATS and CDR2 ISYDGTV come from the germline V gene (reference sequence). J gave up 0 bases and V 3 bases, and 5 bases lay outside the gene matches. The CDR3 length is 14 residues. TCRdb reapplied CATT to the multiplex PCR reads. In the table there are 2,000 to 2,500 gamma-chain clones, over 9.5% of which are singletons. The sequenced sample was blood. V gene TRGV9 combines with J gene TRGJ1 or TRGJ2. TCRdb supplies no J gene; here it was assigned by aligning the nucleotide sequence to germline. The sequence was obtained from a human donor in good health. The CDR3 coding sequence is TGTGCCTTGTGGGAGCCATCGAATTATTATAAGAAACTCTTT. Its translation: CALWEPSNYYKKLF.